The present entry profiles one TCR beta chain with its context. The CDR3 is 16 amino acids. The ends lost 6 bases at V and 5 bases at J; junction bases unmatched: 13. Germline CDR1 reads SGHTS; CDR2 reads YDEGEE. This sample was taken from a study of blood T cell repertoires in COVID-19. Looking at the study overall: The United States, Italy and Spain were the sources of the acute and convalescent COVID-19 samples. T cells, B-cell-depleted T cells, or PBMCs provided the cDNA or gDNA that served as material.

As processed by the authors: Scientists estimated how many nucleated cells there were by amplifying reference gene primers. This table comes from immunoSEQ multiplex PCR, and its TCRdb copy is limited to in-frame clones, with some not included. D and trimming come from the DNA, and the V and J calls and clone size come from that table. The data show about 220,000 clones, approximately 83% seen once. The source material was peripheral blood. This chain connects TRBV5-8 to TRBJ2-2; TRBD2 matches at 7 bases. The sequence derives from a woman aged 55 to 70 with acute or convalescent COVID-19. CDR3 region: CASTLRAGAYTGELFF. CDR3 DNA sequence: TGTGCCAGCACCCTGAGGGCGGGAGCTTATACCGGGGAGCTGTTTTTT.